Shown below are 20 T cell receptor beta chains from a single sample sequenced in a study of blood T cell repertoires in COVID-19. Measured with immunoSEQ multiplex PCR; TCRdb has only the in-frame clones, and not every one. This sample has about 40,000 clones, with more than 90% found just once. The sequenced material came from peripheral blood. The source is a woman at least 80 years old with acute or convalescent COVID-19.

The rearrangement joins TRBV5-1 to TRBJ2-7; 10 bases map to TRBD2. Germline V gives CDR1 SGHRS, CDR2 YFSETQ. V lost 4 bases and J lost 5; bases outside the gene matches: 6. The CDR3 has 14 residues. CDR3 DNA: TGCGCCAGCAGCCCTAGCGGGGGTCTCAACGAGCAGTACTTC. Protein sequence: CASSPSGGLNEQYF.

This clone turned up a few times. The rearrangement uses TRBV5-1 and TRBJ1-4, with 9 bases that match TRBD1. The CDR3 spans 17 residues. The germline V gene encodes CDR1 SGHRS and CDR2 YFSETQ. V shed 0 bases, J shed 5 bases, and the junction held 8 bases outside the gene matches. CDR3 amino acids: CASSLADGTGRNEKLFF. The CDR3 DNA sequence: TGCGCCAGCAGCTTGGCCGACGGGACAGGGCGGAATGAAAAACTGTTTTTT.

This chain joins TRBV6-2 or TRBV6-3 and TRBJ2-1, with 13 positions matching TRBD2. Germline loops: CDR1 MNHEY, CDR2 SVGEGT. This CDR3 contains 16 residues. V was pared by 4 bases and J by 4 bases, with 4 bases of the junction left unmatched. The CDR3 protein is CASSSGTSGIYNEQFF. The DNA of the CDR3 is TGTGCCAGCAGTTCGGGGACTAGCGGGATATACAATGAGCAGTTCTTC.

Remarks on this clone: Sequence at one end of the junction differs from germline and may be a read error. The V gene is TRBV7-9, the J gene TRBJ2-1, with TRBD2 identical over 13 bases. The V gene's germline CDR1 is SEHNR and CDR2 FQNEAQ (reference sequence). There are 14 residues in the CDR3. This CDR3 reads CASSLRQGTSGAVF. CDR3 nucleotides: TGTGCCAGCAGCTTACGGCAAGGGACTAGCGGGGCTGTCTTC.

This chain uses TRBV18 with TRBJ2-1; 12 bases fit TRBD2. Per the germline V gene, CDR1 is KGHSH and CDR2 is LQKENI. The CDR3 loop spans 15 amino acids. Trimming at V came to 3 bases and at J to 8 bases, leaving 5 bases not matched to a gene. As DNA, the CDR3 is TGTGCCAGCTCACCCTCTAGCGGGGGGGCGTATGAGCAGTTCTTC. Amino acids: CASSPSSGGAYEQFF.

This clone was found a few times. The genes are TRBV7-8 and TRBJ1-2; D is unclear. The germline V and J ends were trimmed by 4 bases and 3 bases, with 15 bases remaining between them. Germline-derived CDR1 and CDR2 are SGHVS and FQNEAQ. This CDR3 comprises 15 residues. The DNA of the CDR3 is TGTGCCAGCAGCTCTCGGCCGGGGATAGACTATGGCTACACCTTC. Residues: CASSSRPGIDYGYTF.

V gene TRBV6-5 combines with J gene TRBJ2-7; tentatively, D is TRBD1 (6 bases). Germline V gene lookup returns CDR1 MNHEY and CDR2 SVGAGI. V was pared by 6 bases and J by 0 bases, with 15 bases between. This CDR3 has 15 amino acids. As DNA, the CDR3 is TGTGCCAGCAGAAATAGGGGGATATACTCCTACGAGCAGTACTTC. Translated: CASRNRGIYSYEQYF.

This chain joins TRBV2 and TRBJ1-1; a possible D gene is TRBD1 (6 bases). Germline V gene data show CDR1 as SNHLY and CDR2 as FYNNEI. V lost 2 bases and J 4 bases, leaving 8 bases between the germline ends. This CDR3 has 13 residues. CDR3: CASSEQGSTEAFF. As DNA, the CDR3 is TGTGCCAGCAGTGAACAGGGGAGCACTGAAGCTTTCTTT.

J is TRBJ1-2 and V is TRBV3-1 (or the pseudogene TRBV3-2); D unclear. The V and J ends lost 2 bases and 2 bases respectively, with 18 bases between them. Germline CDR1 and CDR2: LGHDT and YNNKEL (reference sequence). There are 17 residues in the CDR3. CDR3: CASSQISPGGVNYGYTF. The CDR3 nucleotides are TGTGCCAGCAGCCAAATTTCCCCAGGCGGGGTAAACTATGGCTACACCTTC.

This clone was counted between two and nine times. The CDR3 reads CASSLGASGQTYEQYF. The CDR3 DNA sequence: TGCGCCAGCAGCTTGGGAGCTAGCGGGCAGACCTACGAGCAGTACTTC. The rearrangement uses TRBV5-1 and TRBJ2-7, with 8 bases that match TRBD2. Germline values: CDR1 SGHRS, CDR2 YFSETQ. The CDR3 totals 16 residues. Losses at the gene ends were 0 bases for V and 2 bases for J; bases not matched to a gene: 7.

This sequence joins TRBV6-5 and TRBJ1-2, with 8 bases matching TRBD1. V gave up 9 bases and J gave up 4 bases; unmatched junction bases: 4. The CDR3 is made up of 12 amino acids. The germline CDR1 and CDR2 sequences are MNHEY and SVGAGI. CDR3 sequence: CASWDRPYGYTF. In nucleotides, the CDR3 is TGTGCCAGTTGGGACAGGCCCTATGGCTACACCTTC.

J is TRBJ2-1 and V is TRBV30; possible D gene TRBD2, 5 bases. The V end was cut by 2 bases, the J end by 4 bases, with 15 bases between. CDR1 and CDR2 from the germline V gene are GTSNPN and SVGIG (reference sequence). The CDR3 loop spans 15 amino acids. DNA of the CDR3: TGTGCCTGGAGTTTAGGGCTAACGGGGTACAATGAGCAGTTCTTC. As protein: CAWSLGLTGYNEQFF.

A single count supports this clone. The chain is built from TRBV4-2 and TRBJ2-7; D gene unclear. Between the trimmed V and J ends, which lost 1 base and 5 bases, there was a span of 15 bases. The CDR3 contains 15 residues. CDR1 and CDR2 (germline): LGHNA, YNFKEQ. The CDR3 sequence is CASSQVAPSAHEQYF. The CDR3, as DNA: TGTGCCAGCAGCCAAGTAGCCCCGTCAGCCCACGAGCAGTACTTC.

This clone appeared a single time. The J gene is TRBJ1-4, the V gene TRBV6-5; D not certain. CDR1 MNHEY and CDR2 SVGAGI come from the germline V gene. V lost 2 bases and J lost 5, with 9 bases in between. The CDR3 length is 14 residues. CDR3 region: CASSYRVGNEKLFF. CDR3 nucleotides: TGTGCCAGCAGTTACCGAGTCGGGAATGAAAAACTGTTTTTT.

The genes are TRBV3-1 (or the pseudogene TRBV3-2) and TRBJ1-1, with D maybe TRBD1 (5 bases). The V gene lost 2 bases and the J gene lost 5 bases, with 9 bases spanning the gap. Germline V gene sequence: CDR1 LGHDT, CDR2 YNNKEL (reference sequence). The CDR3 extends over 13 amino acids. In DNA, the CDR3 is TGTGCCAGCAGCCAATTCGGGGGGACTGAAGCTTTCTTT. Its protein product is CASSQFGGTEAFF.

V and J are TRBV11-2 and TRBJ2-7; 7 bases match TRBD2. The germline CDR1 and CDR2 sequences are SGHAT and FQNNGV. The CDR3 runs 16 residues. V gave up 5 bases and J gave up 7 bases; unmatched junction bases: 17. Here the CDR3 DNA reads TGTGCCAGCAGCCCCTGGGGTGGCGGGGGACCTTTGGAGCAGTACTTC. It specifies CASSPWGGGGPLEQYF.

The chain employs TRBV7-2 and TRBJ1-5; D is possibly TRBD1 (5 bases). This CDR3 spans 15 amino acids. Trimming shortened V by 4 bases and J by 5 bases, and 15 bases separated the two germline ends. Per germline, CDR1 SGHTA and CDR2 FQGNSA. The CDR3 nucleotides are TGTGCCAGCAGCTCAGGGTATCTCATCCATCAGCCCCAGCATTTT. This sequence encodes CASSSGYLIHQPQHF.

This sequence joins TRBV28 and TRBJ1-5; no reliable D call. Between the trimmed V and J ends, which lost 8 bases and 6 bases, there was a span of 17 bases. This CDR3 comprises 14 residues. CDR1 is MDHEN and CDR2 is SYDVKM in the germline V gene. The CDR3 is CASAQAGSGQPQHF. CDR3 nucleotides: TGTGCCAGCGCCCAGGCGGGGTCAGGTCAGCCCCAGCATTTT.

The CDR3 DNA reads TGTGCGATCCTCTTTCGGGGGACAGGGGGGAATTGGGCCCAGTACTTC. It is translated as CAILFRGTGGNWAQYF. V usage is TRBV7-9 and J usage is TRBJ2-5; the match to TRBD1 covers 11 bases. This CDR3 spans 16 amino acids. Germline lookup yields CDR1 SEHNR and CDR2 FQNEAQ (reference sequence).

This rearrangement joins TRBV6-5 to TRBJ2-7; TRBD2 matches 10 bases. Germline values: CDR1 MNHEY, CDR2 SVGAGI. CDR3 length: 13 residues. V was pared by 8 bases and J by 2 bases, with 3 bases of the junction left unmatched. As DNA, the CDR3 is TGTGCCAGCCGGAGCGGGGGGGCCTACGAGCAGTACTTC. Protein sequence: CASRSGGAYEQYF.